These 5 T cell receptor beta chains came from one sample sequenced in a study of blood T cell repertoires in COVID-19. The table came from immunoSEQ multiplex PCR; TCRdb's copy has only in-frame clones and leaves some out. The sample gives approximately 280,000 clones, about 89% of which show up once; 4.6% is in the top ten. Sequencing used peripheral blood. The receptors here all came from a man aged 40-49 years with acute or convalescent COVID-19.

In DNA form, the CDR3 reads TGTGCCAGTAACCTACGGCGACAGCCGTACAATGAGCAGTTCTTC. Translating it yields CASNLRRQPYNEQFF. The genes are TRBV19 and TRBJ2-1, with D maybe TRBD1 (5 bases). With 7 bases removed from V and 4 bases from J, the gap between germline ends came to 17 bases. CDR1 and CDR2 (germline): LNHDA, SQIVND (reference sequence). The CDR3 spans 15 residues.

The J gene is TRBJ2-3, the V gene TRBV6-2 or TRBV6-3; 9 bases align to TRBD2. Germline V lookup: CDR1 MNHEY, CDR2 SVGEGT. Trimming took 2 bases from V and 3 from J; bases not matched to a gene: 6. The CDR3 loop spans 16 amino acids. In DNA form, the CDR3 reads TGTGCCAGCAGTTACCTCGGCGGGGGGGTAACAGATACGCAGTATTTT. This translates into CASSYLGGGVTDTQYF.

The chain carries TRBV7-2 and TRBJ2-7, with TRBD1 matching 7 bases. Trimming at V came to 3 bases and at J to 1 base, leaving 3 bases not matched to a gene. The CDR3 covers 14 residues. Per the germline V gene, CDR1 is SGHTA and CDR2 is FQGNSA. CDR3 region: CASSLGQYSYEQYF. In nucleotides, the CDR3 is TGTGCCAGCAGCTTGGGACAGTATTCCTACGAGCAGTACTTC.

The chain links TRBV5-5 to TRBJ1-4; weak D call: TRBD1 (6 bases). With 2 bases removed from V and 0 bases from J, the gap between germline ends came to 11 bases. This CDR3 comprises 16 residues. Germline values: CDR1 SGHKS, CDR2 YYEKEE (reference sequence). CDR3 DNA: TGTGCCAGCAGCTTAAGGACAGCCGCAACTAATGAAAAACTGTTTTTT. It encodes CASSLRTAATNEKLFF. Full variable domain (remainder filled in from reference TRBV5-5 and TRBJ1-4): DAGVTQSPTHLIKTRGQQVTLRCSPISGHKSVSWYQQVLGQGPQFIFQYYEKEERGRGNFPDRFSARQFPNYSSELNVNALLLGDSALYLCASSLRTAATNEKLFFGSGTQLSVL.

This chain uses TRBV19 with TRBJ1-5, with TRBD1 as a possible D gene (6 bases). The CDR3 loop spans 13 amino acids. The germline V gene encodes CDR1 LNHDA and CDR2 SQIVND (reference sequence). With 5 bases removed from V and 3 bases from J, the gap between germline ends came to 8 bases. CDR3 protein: CASSDRINQPQHF. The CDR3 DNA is TGTGCCAGTAGTGACAGGATCAATCAGCCCCAGCATTTT.